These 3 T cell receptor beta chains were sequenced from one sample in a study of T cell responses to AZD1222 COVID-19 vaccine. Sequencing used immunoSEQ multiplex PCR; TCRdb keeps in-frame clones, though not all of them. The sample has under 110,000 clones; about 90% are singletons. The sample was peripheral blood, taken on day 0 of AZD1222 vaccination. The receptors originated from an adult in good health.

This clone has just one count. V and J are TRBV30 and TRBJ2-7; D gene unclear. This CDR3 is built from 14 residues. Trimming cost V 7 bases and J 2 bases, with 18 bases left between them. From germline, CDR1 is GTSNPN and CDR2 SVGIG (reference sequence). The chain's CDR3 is CASTPLQRTYEQYF. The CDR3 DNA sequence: TGTGCCTCCACCCCCCTCCAGAGAACCTACGAGCAGTACTTC.

The CDR3 reads CASSGGIMNTEAFF. DNA for the CDR3: TGTGCCAGCAGCGGGGGAATTATGAACACTGAAGCTTTCTTT. The chain joins TRBV11-2 to TRBJ1-1; weak D call: TRBD1 (5 bases). This CDR3 is built from 14 residues. CDR1 SGHAT and CDR2 FQNNGV come from the germline V gene. V dropped 5 bases and J dropped 0 bases, with 10 bases sitting between them.

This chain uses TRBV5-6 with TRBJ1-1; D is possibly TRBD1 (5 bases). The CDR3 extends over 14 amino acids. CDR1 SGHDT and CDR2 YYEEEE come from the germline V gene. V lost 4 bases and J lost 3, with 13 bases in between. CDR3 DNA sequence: TGTGCCAGCAGCCTCCGGACACCCTACACTGAAGCTTTCTTT. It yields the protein CASSLRTPYTEAFF.